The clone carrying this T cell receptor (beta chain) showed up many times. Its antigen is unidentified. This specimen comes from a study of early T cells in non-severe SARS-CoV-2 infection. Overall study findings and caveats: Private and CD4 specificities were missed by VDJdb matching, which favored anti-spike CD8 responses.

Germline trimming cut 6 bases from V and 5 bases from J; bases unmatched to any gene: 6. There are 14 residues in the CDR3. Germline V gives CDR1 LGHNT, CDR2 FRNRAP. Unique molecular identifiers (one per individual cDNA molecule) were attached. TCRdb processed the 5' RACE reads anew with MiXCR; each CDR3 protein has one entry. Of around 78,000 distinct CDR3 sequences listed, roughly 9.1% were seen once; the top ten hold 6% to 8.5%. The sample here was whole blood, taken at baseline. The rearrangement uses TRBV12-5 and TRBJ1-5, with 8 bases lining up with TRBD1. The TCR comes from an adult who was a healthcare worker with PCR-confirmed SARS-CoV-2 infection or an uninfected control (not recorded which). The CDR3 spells CASGPDRDYQPQHF. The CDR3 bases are TGTGCTAGTGGCCCGGACAGGGACTATCAGCCCCAGCATTTT.